This TCR beta chain was found in a study of blood T cells in healthy people across ages. Alongside a J-beta primer mix, a sample-barcoded 5' primer served in a second PCR lasting roughly 7 to 12 cycles. Paired-end reads containing CDR3 totaled no fewer than 2.5 million for each sample. TCRdb processed the 5' RACE reads anew with MiXCR; each CDR3 protein has one entry. The top ten clones hold about 10% of a sample with about 1.6 million distinct CDR3 sequences, roughly 32% of them seen once. A word on this clonotype: What it binds is not known.

Trimming removed 2 bases at V and 6 bases at J, with 10 bases between. The CDR3 spans 13 residues. Germline loops: CDR1 SEHNR, CDR2 FQNEAQ (reference sequence). Broader study findings: As age increased, TCR beta diversity per million T cells fell in a roughly linear fashion. Diversity was higher, and naive CD4+ cells more numerous, in long-lived donors than in aged donors. Possibly confounding the expanded clonotype changes was the fact that donor CMV status was unknown.

The sequenced sample consisted of blood. The chain uses TRBV7-9 and TRBJ1-1, with TRBD1 as a possible D gene (5 bases). This clonotype was obtained from a woman between 25 and 40 years old in good health. The CDR3 sequence is CASSLPRVAEAFF. CDR3 coding DNA: TGTGCCAGCAGCTTACCCAGGGTGGCTGAAGCTTTCTTT.